The 27 T cell receptor beta chains below were found in one sample sequenced in a study of patients and donors after allogeneic stem cell transplantation. MiXCR, run by TCRdb on the RT-PCR reads, gives a single entry per CDR3 protein. Of over 30,000 distinct CDR3 sequences in the sample, about two fifths were seen once. The sample taken for sequencing was blood, either unsorted or a sorted T cell fraction (not recorded which). Receptor source: a human donor who was either an allogeneic HSCT recipient or a stem cell or donor lymphocyte infusion donor (not recorded which). It is not recorded whose cells these are; they may come from a transplant donor.

This clonotype was detected a few times. The chain links TRBV7-2 to TRBJ1-6; D uncertain. V shed 5 bases and J shed 0 bases, with 11 bases lying between them. Looked up from germline, CDR1 is SGHTA and CDR2 is FQGNSA. The CDR3 sequence is 16 residues long. CDR3 in DNA: TGTGCCAGCAGCCCACCGTGGAGCTCCTATAATTCACCCCTCCACTTT. Residues: CASSPPWSSYNSPLHF.

This clonotype was recorded a few times. The chain links TRBV20-1 to TRBJ1-3, with 9 bases matching TRBD1. Germline trimming cut 6 bases from V and 7 bases from J; bases unmatched to any gene: 7. In germline, CDR1 is DFQATT, CDR2 SNEGSKA (reference sequence). This CDR3 is 13 amino acids long. CDR3 sequence (DNA): TGCAGTGCCGTGTTCGACAGGGGGAACACCATATATTTT. It translates to CSAVFDRGNTIYF.

This clonotype has only a few counts. J is TRBJ2-2 and V is TRBV2; a possible D gene is TRBD1 (5 bases). CDR1 is SNHLY, CDR2 FYNNEI, per germline. V was clipped by 4 bases and J by 3 bases, with 9 bases between them. This CDR3 has 14 amino acids. This CDR3 reads CASSVGRDTGELFF. Here the CDR3 DNA reads TGTGCCAGCAGTGTGGGCAGGGACACCGGGGAGCTGTTTTTT.

The chain uses TRBV7-9 and TRBJ2-1; D remains unclear. The CDR3 has 13 amino acids. V was cut by 2 bases and J by 5 bases, with 7 bases left in between. CDR1 is SEHNR and CDR2 is FQNEAQ in the germline V gene (reference sequence). CDR3 residues: CASSLQEDNEQFF. CDR3 sequence (DNA): TGTGCCAGCAGCTTACAGGAAGACAATGAGCAGTTCTTC.

The chain links TRBV7-2 to TRBJ1-5, with D uncertain. The V end was cut by 3 bases, the J end by 0 bases, with 6 bases between. The CDR3 has 14 amino acids. Germline V gene lookup returns CDR1 SGHTA and CDR2 FQGNSA. In nucleotides, the CDR3 is TGTGCCAGCAGCTTGAGCCTTAGCAATCAGCCCCAGCATTTT. Residues: CASSLSLSNQPQHF. Using reference TRBV7-2 and TRBJ1-5 for the parts outside the CDR3, the full variable domain is GAGVSQSPSNKVTEKGKDVELRCDPISGHTALYWYRQSLGQGLEFLIYFQGNSAPDKSGLPSDRFSAERTGGSVSTLTIQRTQQEDSAVYLCASSLSLSNQPQHFGDGTRLSIL.

The V and J genes are TRBV7-6 and TRBJ2-4, with 7 positions matching TRBD1. With V trimmed by 5 bases and J by 3 bases, 10 bases remained unmatched. Looked up from germline, CDR1 is SGHVS and CDR2 is FNYEAQ. The CDR3 length is 16 residues. The CDR3 DNA reads as TGTGCCAGCAGCCAAGGACAGGTCGCAATCAAAAACATTCAGTACTTC. Translation gives CASSQGQVAIKNIQYF.

The gene calls are TRBV27 and TRBJ2-6, with D uncertain. CDR1 is MNHEY and CDR2 is SMNVEV in the germline V gene (reference sequence). This CDR3 has 19 amino acids. The V gene lost 0 bases and the J gene lost 0 bases, with 15 bases spanning the gap. Here the CDR3 DNA reads TGTGCCAGCAGTTTATCCAACAGTGCCGTCGGCTCTGGGGCCAACGTCCTGACTTTC. Protein sequence: CASSLSNSAVGSGANVLTF.

This clonotype was seen only a few times. The chain couples TRBV10-3 to TRBJ2-2; D is perhaps TRBD2 (6 bases). There are 19 residues in the CDR3. V gave up 3 bases and J gave up 0 bases, with 20 bases separating them. Germline V lookup: CDR1 ENHRY, CDR2 SYGVKD. The CDR3 here is CAISEPDFSGFTNTGELFF. Here the CDR3 DNA reads TGTGCCATCAGTGAACCCGACTTCAGCGGGTTTACGAACACCGGGGAGCTGTTTTTT.

The genes are TRBV12-3 or TRBV12-4 and TRBJ1-4; weak D call: TRBD1 (5 bases). The ends were cut back, 5 bases at V and 0 bases at J, with 19 bases in the middle. There are 18 residues in the CDR3. DNA of the CDR3: TGTGCCAGCAGTCAGACGTGGGGCGCCGTTGCAACTAATGAAAAACTGTTTTTT. Translation: CASSQTWGAVATNEKLFF.

This clonotype was seen a handful of times. The chain uses TRBV3-1 and TRBJ2-5; D ambiguous. Trimming left V 2 bases short and J 5 bases short, with 12 bases between. The CDR3 has 14 amino acids. Germline V lookup: CDR1 LGHDT, CDR2 YNNKEL (reference sequence). For the CDR3, the DNA is TGTGCCAGCAGCCAACCCTCGACCGGGGAGACCCAGTACTTC. This translates into CASSQPSTGETQYF.

This clonotype was picked up many times. The chain uses TRBV29-1 and TRBJ2-7, with D perhaps assigned TRBD1 or TRBD2 (5 bases each). V shed 7 bases and J shed 0 bases, with 10 bases lying between them. This CDR3 region has 12 residues. Germline-derived CDR1 and CDR2 are SQVTM and ANQGSEA. This chain's CDR3 is CSGGTNSYEQYF. In nucleotides, the CDR3 is TGCAGCGGAGGGACCAACTCCTACGAGCAGTACTTC.

This clonotype was detected many times. This chain connects TRBV24-1 to TRBJ2-2; perhaps TRBD2 as D (6 bases). Germline loops: CDR1 KGHDR, CDR2 SFDVKD. CDR3 length equals 15 residues. Trimming took 2 bases from V and 6 from J, leaving 12 bases between them. This chain's CDR3 is CATSDWGTGAGELFF. As DNA, the CDR3 is TGTGCCACCAGTGATTGGGGGACTGGGGCCGGGGAGCTGTTTTTT.

The rearrangement joins TRBV20-1 to TRBJ2-1; unclear D gene. The CDR3 is made up of 15 amino acids. Per the germline V gene, CDR1 is DFQATT and CDR2 is SNEGSKA (reference sequence). The germline V and J ends were trimmed by 5 bases and 3 bases, with 17 bases remaining between them. The CDR3 DNA follows: TGCAGTGCTTCCCCCTCTCAGGCCAACTACAATGAGCAGTTCTTC. This codes for CSASPSQANYNEQFF.

In its sample, this clonotype was seen a few times. The CDR3 region is CASSLSATDYGYTF. DNA of the CDR3: TGTGCCAGCAGCTTAAGCGCGACAGACTATGGCTACACCTTC. The chain recombines TRBV7-2 with TRBJ1-2; D possibly corresponds to TRBD1 (5 bases). Trimming took off 2 bases at V and 3 bases at J, with 10 bases between the two ends. The CDR3 runs to 14 residues. Germline V gives CDR1 SGHTA, CDR2 FQGNSA.

The chain employs TRBV7-9 and TRBJ1-2, with a tentative D call TRBD1 (5 bases). V was cut by 1 base and J by 2 bases, with 11 bases left in between. This CDR3 contains 15 residues. The V gene's germline CDR1 is SEHNR and CDR2 FQNEAQ (reference sequence). The CDR3 DNA reads TGTGCCAGCAGCTTAGTAGGGGCCGTCAACTATGGCTACACCTTC. This sequence encodes CASSLVGAVNYGYTF. Supplemented by reference TRBV7-9 and TRBJ1-2, the full variable domain reads DTGVSQNPRHKITKRGQNVTFRCDPISEHNRLYWYRQTLGQGPEFLTYFQNEAQLEKSRLLSDRFSAERPKGSFSTLEIQRTEQGDSAMYLCASSLVGAVNYGYTFGSGTRLTVV.

The chain couples TRBV20-1 to TRBJ1-4; tentatively, D is TRBD1 (6 bases). CDR3 size: 14 residues. V was trimmed by 6 bases and J by 7 bases, leaving 18 bases between them. The germline CDR1 and CDR2 sequences are DFQATT and SNEGSKA (reference sequence). DNA of the CDR3: TGCAGTGCCAGAAGTGGGGGGGCCGCTGAAAAACTGTTTTTT. Its protein is CSARSGGAAEKLFF.

The rearrangement links TRBV29-1 to TRBJ2-7, with 7 bases that match TRBD2. V dropped 4 bases and J dropped 6; count of bases not matched to a gene: 6. The CDR3 consists of 12 residues. Per the germline V gene, CDR1 is SQVTM and CDR2 is ANQGSEA. The CDR3 coding sequence is TGCAGCGTTGGGCACACGGGGGGCGAGCAGTACTTC. It is translated as CSVGHTGGEQYF.

The chain couples TRBV20-1 to TRBJ1-6; D is perhaps TRBD1 (5 bases). CDR1 is DFQATT, CDR2 SNEGSKA, per germline (reference sequence). CDR3 size: 19 residues. Trimming removed 1 base from V and 8 bases from J, with 27 bases in between. For the CDR3, the DNA is TGCAGTGCTAGAGTGTTCGGGGGTGCGGGTGCCCTCAGGGATTCACCCCTCCACTTT. Protein sequence: CSARVFGGAGALRDSPLHF.

The chain combines TRBV20-1 with TRBJ2-7; D may be TRBD1 or TRBD2 (5 bases each). The germline V gene encodes CDR1 DFQATT and CDR2 SNEGSKA (reference sequence). The CDR3 covers 13 residues. Trimming stripped 5 bases from V and 5 bases from J, with 16 bases between. The CDR3 DNA reads TGCAGTGCTTGGGACGACCAAAGGGACGAGCAGTACGTC. Translated: CSAWDDQRDEQYV.

This clonotype was seen only a few times. CDR3 sequence: CSAQEGPFGNEQFF. DNA of the CDR3: TGCAGCGCCCAGGAGGGGCCGTTTGGCAATGAGCAGTTCTTC. The chain uses TRBV29-1 and TRBJ2-1, with a possible D match to TRBD2 (6 bases). V lost 7 bases and J lost 6, with 19 bases in between. CDR3 length: 14 residues. The germline V gene has CDR1 SQVTM and CDR2 ANQGSEA.

The chain carries TRBV6-4 and TRBJ1-1; no clear D gene. The CDR3 consists of 13 residues. Germline CDR1 is MRHNA and CDR2 is SNTAGT. The germline V and J ends were trimmed by 5 bases and 1 base, with 8 bases remaining between them. CDR3 region: CASSRAGNTEAFF. CDR3 nucleotide sequence: TGTGCCAGCAGTAGGGCCGGGAACACTGAAGCTTTCTTT.

The J gene is TRBJ2-7, the V gene TRBV20-1, with 7 bases aligning to TRBD2. CDR1 and CDR2 from the germline V gene are DFQATT and SNEGSKA (reference sequence). The V gene end was trimmed by 7 bases and the J gene end by 4 bases; junction bases not matched to a gene: 13. The CDR3 is made up of 14 amino acids. The CDR3 bases are TGCAGTGTTGTACCGGGACTACAACTGTACGAGCAGTACTTC. This sequence encodes CSVVPGLQLYEQYF.

CDR3 DNA: TGCGCCAGCAGCCGGGGACAGGGGAATGAGCAGTTCTTC. Protein: CASSRGQGNEQFF. The chain links TRBV5-1 to TRBJ2-1, with 10 bases that match TRBD1. V shed 4 bases, J shed 7 bases, and the junction held 2 bases outside the gene matches. The CDR3 totals 13 residues. Germline CDR1 and CDR2: SGHRS and YFSETQ.

This clonotype was counted only a few times. The rearrangement joins TRBV20-1 to TRBJ1-2; possibly TRBD1 for D (5 bases). Germline V gives CDR1 DFQATT, CDR2 SNEGSKA (reference sequence). This CDR3 is 14 amino acids long. V was shortened by 0 bases and J by 4 bases, with 12 bases between the two germline ends. Here the CDR3 DNA reads TGCAGTGCTAGAGATGGCGGGCAGGGCTATGGCTACACCTTC. This translates into CSARDGGQGYGYTF.

The rearrangement joins TRBV7-9 to TRBJ1-2; no firm D call. CDR1 is SEHNR and CDR2 is FQNEAQ in the germline V gene (reference sequence). Trimming removed 5 bases from V and 6 bases from J, with 4 bases in between. This CDR3 spans 10 amino acids. Here the CDR3 reads CASSGDGYTF. CDR3 DNA sequence: TGTGCCAGCAGCGGCGATGGCTACACCTTC.

The CDR3 protein is CASSEALAWEQYV. In DNA form, the CDR3 reads TGTGCCAGCAGTGAAGCGTTAGCGTGGGAGCAGTACGTC. The rearrangement joins TRBV2 to TRBJ2-7, with D tentatively TRBD2 (5 bases). This CDR3 is 13 amino acids long. Per the germline V gene, CDR1 is SNHLY and CDR2 is FYNNEI. The V gene lost 0 bases and the J gene lost 7 bases, with 10 bases spanning the gap.

This clonotype has a count of ten or more. This chain uses TRBV7-2 with TRBJ1-6, with D hard to call. Looked up from germline, CDR1 is SGHTA and CDR2 is FQGNSA. The ends were cut back, 3 bases at V and 9 bases at J, with 6 bases in the middle. The CDR3 totals 12 residues. CDR3 sequence: CASSFLPSPLHF. CDR3 bases: TGTGCCAGCAGCTTCCTCCCTTCACCCCTCCACTTT. The full variable domain, rest sourced from reference TRBV7-2 and TRBJ1-6, is GAGVSQSPSNKVTEKGKDVELRCDPISGHTALYWYRQSLGQGLEFLIYFQGNSAPDKSGLPSDRFSAERTGGSVSTLTIQRTQQEDSAVYLCASSFLPSPLHFGNGTRLTVT.